The next 5 T cell receptor beta chains were all read from a single sample in a study of blood T cell repertoires in COVID-19. Sequencing used immunoSEQ multiplex PCR; TCRdb keeps in-frame clones, though not all of them. The table includes about 69,000 clones, around 83% detected once. The sample comprised peripheral blood. Receptor source: a human donor in a cohort sampled during active COVID-19.

V usage is TRBV9 and J usage is TRBJ1-6; D is perhaps TRBD1 (5 bases). From germline, CDR1 is SGDLS and CDR2 YYNGEE. This CDR3 region has 14 residues. Between the trimmed V and J ends, which lost 7 bases and 9 bases, there was a span of 17 bases. The CDR3 nucleotides read TGTGCCAGCCGGCGGGGGGACTTGGGTTCACCCCTCCACTTT. Protein sequence: CASRRGDLGSPLHF.

The chain links TRBV11-2 to TRBJ1-4, with TRBD1 matching over 7 bases. The CDR3 is made up of 15 amino acids. Losses at the gene ends were 5 bases for V and 4 bases for J; bases not matched to a gene: 7. Germline assignment: CDR1 SGHAT and CDR2 FQNNGV. CDR3 in amino acids: CASSLRGLGNEKLFF. The DNA for the CDR3 is TGTGCCAGCAGCCTCAGGGGGTTGGGTAATGAAAAACTGTTTTTT. The variable domain in full, with the rest retrieved from reference TRBV11-2 and TRBJ1-4, is EAGVAQSPRYKIIEKRQSVAFWCNPISGHATLYWYQQILGQGPKLLIQFQNNGVVDDSQLPKDRFSAERLKGVDSTLKIQPAKLEDSAVYLCASSLRGLGNEKLFFGSGTQLSVL.

This chain connects TRBV5-1 to TRBJ1-1; 8 positions match TRBD1. CDR1 SGHRS and CDR2 YFSETQ come from the germline V gene. The length of the CDR3 is 13 residues. Trimming at V came to 7 bases and at J to 0 bases, leaving 2 bases not matched to a gene. The CDR3 DNA reads TGCGCCAGCTCGGGACAGGTGAACACTGAAGCTTTCTTT. Translating it yields CASSGQVNTEAFF.

This clone has only one observation. The J gene is TRBJ1-2, the V gene TRBV24-1; 9 positions match TRBD1. The CDR3 loop spans 15 amino acids. CDR1 and CDR2 from the germline V gene are KGHDR and SFDVKD. The V and J ends lost 4 bases and 7 bases, in that order; junction bases with no gene match: 9. The CDR3 loop is CATSDSGTGIAGYTF. CDR3 nucleotides: TGTGCCACCAGTGACTCCGGGACAGGGATCGCTGGCTACACCTTC.

The chain couples TRBV7-9 to TRBJ1-6, with D possibly being TRBD1 (5 bases). The CDR3 extends over 15 amino acids. Germline V gene data show CDR1 as SEHNR and CDR2 as FQNEAQ (reference sequence). Trimming shortened V by 11 bases and J by 7 bases, and 21 bases separated the two germline ends. The CDR3 is CASLNGGAGNSPLHF. CDR3 nucleotides: TGTGCCTCACTAAATGGCGGGGCGGGAAATTCACCCCTCCACTTT.